These T cell receptor beta chains were read from a single sample in a study of shared clonotypes between healthy human individuals. Generated by immunoSEQ multiplex PCR, the TCRdb table keeps only in-frame clones and is missing some. The profile shows about 2.5 million clones, roughly 90% of them singletons. Sequencing was carried out using naive CD4+ T cells from PBMCs. Receptors were obtained from a man younger than 30 in good health. Some clones in this sample may be carry-over from other donors' samples. Both conserved end residues are trimmed from each CDR3.

TRBV6-1	TRBJ2-7	ASDRSHEQY
TRBV28	TRBJ1-5	ASSGGRGYGQPQH
TRBV21-1	TRBJ1-2	ASSYGITSHYGYT
TRBV7-6	TRBJ2-2	ASSLASTTTGELF
TRBV5-6	TRBJ2-6	ASSLLGANVLT
TRBV28	TRBJ2-7	ASSYPGTSGYEQY
TRBV30	TRBJ1-2	AWSEDRSPYGYT
TRBV7-2	TRBJ2-3	ASSLEWASGSGTQY
TRBV15	TRBJ2-5	ATSPGGDQETQY
TRBV10-3	TRBJ2-2	AISEPGDSGELF
TRBV11-1	TRBJ2-5	ASSSPREGAGETQY
TRBV28	TRBJ2-6	ASSRFPGANVLT
TRBV19	TRBJ1-4	ASSIPQGFRPNEKLF
TRBV25-1	TRBJ2-7	ASSEYGSYEQY
TRBV5-4	TRBJ2-7	ASRSGSLGEQY
TRBV4-3	TRBJ1-2	ASSHLGKADGYT
TRBV29-1	TRBJ2-3	SVGGHRREGGTDTQY
TRBV28	TRBJ2-1	ASSPPRGQGSNEQF
TRBV19	TRBJ1-5	ASSIVRQLGDQPQH
TRBV14	TRBJ2-1	ASSQGVSSYNEQF
TRBV10-3	TRBJ2-7	AISEGLGEQY
TRBV2	TRBJ2-7	ASSGTGAGDEQY
TRBV6-5	TRBJ2-1	ASSRQGAISGSKF
TRBV7-2	TRBJ2-3	ASSPSLLGGREGTDTQY
TRBV28	TRBJ1-1	ASSSGLYTEAF
TRBV11-1	TRBJ2-7	ASSPYGQFLGEQY
TRBV5-4	TRBJ2-1	ASSRSVPYNEQF
TRBV5-1	TRBJ2-7	ASSVQTGTGASEQY
TRBV20-1	TRBJ2-1	SARAALEQF
TRBV5-1	TRBJ1-1	ASSLTGEDTEAF
TRBV5-1	TRBJ1-3	ASRDASSGNTIY
TRBV5-1	TRBJ2-1	ASSFRPRQGGGDEQF
TRBV5-1	TRBJ2-5	ASSLLAGGPNSETQY
TRBV7-9	TRBJ1-1	ASSTTVNTEAF
TRBV7-3	TRBJ2-6	ASAGTAGANVLT
TRBV5-4	TRBJ2-5	ASSSRDRGRETQY
TRBV19	TRBJ1-5	ASRTTGGSNQPQH
TRBV11-3	TRBJ2-2	ASSAGQGRAGELF
TRBV7-9	TRBJ2-5	ASSLGLGREETQY
TRBV27	TRBJ2-7	ASSQTGTVSYEQY
TRBV5-1	TRBJ2-3	ASSFPRDDRVGTDTQY
TRBV27	TRBJ2-2	ASRPTSTGELF
TRBV5-1	TRBJ2-7	ASSFLQGSGSYEQY
TRBV2	TRBJ1-1	ASSDPGTGIAEAF
TRBV7-2	TRBJ1-2	ASSQAHYGYT